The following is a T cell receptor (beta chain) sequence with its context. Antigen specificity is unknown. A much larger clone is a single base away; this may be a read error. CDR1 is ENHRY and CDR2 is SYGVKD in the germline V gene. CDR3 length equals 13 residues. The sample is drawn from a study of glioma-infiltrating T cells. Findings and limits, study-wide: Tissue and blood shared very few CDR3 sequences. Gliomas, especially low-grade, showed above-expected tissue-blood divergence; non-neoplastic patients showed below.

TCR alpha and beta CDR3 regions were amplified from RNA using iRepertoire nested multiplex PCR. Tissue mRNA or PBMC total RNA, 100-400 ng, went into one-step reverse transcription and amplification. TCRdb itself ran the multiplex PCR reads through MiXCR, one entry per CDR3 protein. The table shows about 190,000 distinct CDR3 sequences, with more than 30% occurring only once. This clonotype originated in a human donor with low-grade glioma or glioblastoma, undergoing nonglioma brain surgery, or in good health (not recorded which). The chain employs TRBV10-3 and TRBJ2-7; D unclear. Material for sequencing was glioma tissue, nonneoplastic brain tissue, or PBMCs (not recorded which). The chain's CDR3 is CAISRLDSCEQYF. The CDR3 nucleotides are TGTGCCATCAGTCGCCTCGACTCCTGCGAGCAGTACTTC.